The sample holds one count of the clone carrying this T cell receptor (beta chain). Its antigen is not known. The data originate from a study of cytotoxic CD8 clonotypes in ibrutinib-treated CLL. Background on the study: A median around 12 months of treatment, range 6 to 36, preceded the collection of response samples. The study's findings and limits: Once treatment began, public clonotypes, which were uncommon, contracted or stayed stable. Sampling times (in sustained-remission versus progressing patients) were not the same.

This CDR3 spans 15 amino acids. Germline values: CDR1 LNHDA, CDR2 SQIVND (reference sequence). V was shortened by 1 base and J by 2 bases, with 11 bases between the two germline ends. Cryopreserved PBMCs were the source of about 1.9 micrograms of genomic DNA, which went to TCR beta libraries. Measured with immunoSEQ multiplex PCR; TCRdb has only the in-frame clones, and not every one. The table includes more than 25,000 clones, 55% to 75% detected once. The rearrangement joins TRBV19 to TRBJ1-1, with D maybe TRBD1 (5 bases). This TCR was sampled from a human donor with chronic lymphocytic leukemia. Sequencing was performed on PBMCs, taken after 24 months of ibrutinib treatment. The DNA of the CDR3 is TGTGCCAGTAGTATAGGGCCGGGGCGCAACACTGAAGCTTTCTTT. It translates to CASSIGPGRNTEAFF.